A selection of T cell receptor beta chains follows, all from one sample in a study of beta chain features in type 1 diabetes. The data were produced by immunoSEQ multiplex PCR, yet TCRdb's version contains in-frame clones alone and is incomplete. The sample includes a few hundred thousand clones, more than 15% of them seen just once. The sequencing sample was made of naive CD4+ T cells from blood. These receptors were taken from a man between 25 and 39 years old with type 1 diabetes. CDR3s include the opening cysteine and the closing phenylalanine or tryptophan. A D gene is named only where the DNA matches it firmly. Clone size is stated in some rows and not others, as once, few, many or a class when expanded.

length: 12; V: TRBV7-9; size: -; J: TRBJ2-5; D: -; DNA: TGTGCCAGCAGCTTAGGCCAAGAGACCCAGTACTTC; CDR3: CASSLGQETQYF
length: 17; V: TRBV4-2; size: -; J: TRBJ2-1; D: -; DNA: TGTGCCAGCAGCCACTCATTAGGAGGGCTACAATACAATGAGCAGTTCTTC; CDR3: CASSHSLGGLQYNEQFF
length: 15; V: TRBV25-1; size: -; J: TRBJ1-1; D: -; DNA: TGTGCCAGCAGTGAATATAAATGGACACGTAATGAAGCTTTCTTT; CDR3: CASSEYKWTRNEAFF
length: 14; V: TRBV18; size: -; J: TRBJ1-2; D: TRBD1; DNA: TGTGCCAGCTCACCACTGGGACAGAAGACTGGCTACACCTTC; CDR3: CASSPLGQKTGYTF
length: 14; V: TRBV7-9; size: -; J: TRBJ2-4; D: TRBD1; DNA: TGTGCCAGCAGCACTGATCAGGACAGGGCCATTCAGTACTTC; CDR3: CASSTDQDRAIQYF
length: 15; V: TRBV29-1; size: few; J: TRBJ2-1; D: TRBD2; DNA: TGCAGCGTCTCCAGGAGGGCTAGCGGGAGTAATGAGCAGTTCTTC; CDR3: CSVSRRASGSNEQFF
length: 11; V: TRBV29-1; size: few; J: TRBJ2-7; D: TRBD2; DNA: TGCAGCGCTTCCTTGGGGGGGAAGCAGTACTTC; CDR3: CSASLGGKQYF
length: 11; V: TRBV30; size: -; J: TRBJ2-7; D: -; DNA: TGTGCCTGGAGTGTTGGCGCCGGGCAGTACTTC; CDR3: CAWSVGAGQYF
length: 15; V: TRBV9; size: -; J: TRBJ2-1; D: -; DNA: TGTGCCAGCAGCGTAGCGGCAGGGAGTCACAATGAGCAGTTCTTC; CDR3: CASSVAAGSHNEQFF
length: 14; V: TRBV30; size: few; J: TRBJ2-7; D: TRBD2; DNA: TGTGCCTGGAGTGGACCAGCGGGAGTGTACGAGCAGTACTTC; CDR3: CAWSGPAGVYEQYF
length: 14; V: TRBV6-6; size: -; J: TRBJ2-7; D: TRBD1; DNA: TGTGCCAGCGAAACACAGGGGAGCTCCTACGAGCAGTACTTC; CDR3: CASETQGSSYEQYF
length: 14; V: TRBV5-1; size: -; J: TRBJ2-3; D: -; DNA: TGCGCCAGCACCAAAACCAGGGTCCCAGATACGCAGTATTTT; CDR3: CASTKTRVPDTQYF
length: 11; V: TRBV30; size: -; J: TRBJ2-7; D: -; DNA: TGTGCCTGGAGTGTGCAGTACGAGCAGTACTTC; CDR3: CAWSVQYEQYF
length: 13; V: TRBV29-1; size: few; J: TRBJ2-5; D: TRBD1; DNA: TGCAGCGTTGTAGGGACAGGGGTAGAGACCCAGTACTTC; CDR3: CSVVGTGVETQYF
length: 12; V: TRBV2; size: -; J: TRBJ2-5; D: -; DNA: TGTGCCAGCAAAGCGGTGGAGGAGACCCAGTACTTC; CDR3: CASKAVEETQYF
length: 16; V: TRBV30; size: few; J: TRBJ2-7; D: TRBD2; DNA: TGTGCCTGGAGGGTAGGGCTAGCGGGAGGGCCCTACGAGCAGTACTTC; CDR3: CAWRVGLAGGPYEQYF
length: 12; V: TRBV29-1; size: -; J: TRBJ1-1; D: TRBD1; DNA: TGCAGCGTCCATACAGGGGCCCTTGAAGCTTTCTTT; CDR3: CSVHTGALEAFF
length: 14; V: TRBV7-2; size: few; J: TRBJ2-7; D: TRBD1; DNA: TGTGCCAGCAGCTTAGGGGGACAGTCCTACGAGCAGTACTTC; CDR3: CASSLGGQSYEQYF
length: 16; V: TRBV19; size: -; J: TRBJ1-1; D: -; DNA: TGTGCCAGTAGTATACTGCGGGGGACCGTGAACACTGAAGCTTTCTTT; CDR3: CASSILRGTVNTEAFF
length: 11; V: TRBV20-1; size: -; J: TRBJ2-5; D: -; DNA: TGCAGTGCTAGGGAAGCTCACCCCCAGTACTTC; CDR3: CSAREAHPQYF
length: 11; V: TRBV20-1; size: -; J: TRBJ2-1; D: -; DNA: TGCAGTGCTAGAAGGTACAATGAGCAGTTCTTC; CDR3: CSARRYNEQFF
length: 14; V: TRBV29-1; size: -; J: TRBJ2-1; D: TRBD1; DNA: TGCAGCCTCAGTCCGGGACAGGGGACCCATGAGCAGTTCTTC; CDR3: CSLSPGQGTHEQFF
length: 13; V: TRBV10-3; size: -; J: TRBJ2-5; D: -; DNA: TGTGCCATCGGGACTCCGGTAGGAGAGACCCAGTACTTC; CDR3: CAIGTPVGETQYF
length: 10; V: TRBV20-1; size: few; J: TRBJ2-1; D: -; DNA: TGCAGTGCTACCAGGGCAGAGCAGTTCTTC; CDR3: CSATRAEQFF
length: 13; V: TRBV29-1; size: -; J: TRBJ1-5; D: -; DNA: TGCAGCGTTACGGGACGAGAGAATCAGCCCCAGCATTTT; CDR3: CSVTGRENQPQHF
length: 14; V: TRBV2; size: few; J: TRBJ2-1; D: -; DNA: TGTGCCAGCAAGGAGCCTGATTTCTACAATGAGCAGTTCTTC; CDR3: CASKEPDFYNEQFF
length: 18; V: TRBV4-2; size: -; J: TRBJ2-6; D: -; DNA: TGTGCCAGCAGCCTAACCGGGACTGGAAGCTCTGGGGCCAACGTCCTGACTTTC; CDR3: CASSLTGTGSSGANVLTF
length: 18; V: TRBV9; size: -; J: TRBJ2-2; D: TRBD2; DNA: TGTGCCAGCAGCGTCCAAACCTCCAGCGGGAGATTCACCGGGGAGCTGTTTTTT; CDR3: CASSVQTSSGRFTGELFF
length: 16; V: TRBV30; size: few; J: TRBJ2-3; D: TRBD1; DNA: TGTGCCTGGAGTGTGTCCGGGACAGGGCGCACAGATACGCAGTATTTT; CDR3: CAWSVSGTGRTDTQYF
length: 13; V: TRBV7-2; size: few; J: TRBJ2-5; D: -; DNA: TGTGCCAGCAGCTTAGGCCGCCAAGAGACCCAGTACTTC; CDR3: CASSLGRQETQYF
length: 14; V: TRBV14; size: few; J: TRBJ1-2; D: -; DNA: TGTGCCAGCAGCCGGGATCCATCAAACTATGGCTACACCTTC; CDR3: CASSRDPSNYGYTF
length: 15; V: TRBV28; size: few; J: TRBJ2-1; D: -; DNA: TGTGCCAGCAGTTTAGGGGGGAACCCTTACAATGAGCAGTTCTTC; CDR3: CASSLGGNPYNEQFF
length: 12; V: TRBV10-3; size: once; J: TRBJ2-1; D: -; DNA: TGTGCCATCAGTCGCGGGGAAAGTGAGCAGTTCTTC; CDR3: CAISRGESEQFF